One sample yielded the 31 T cell receptor beta chains listed below, sequenced in a study of blood T cell repertoires in COVID-19. TCRdb's copy holds only in-frame clones and misses some; the assay was immunoSEQ multiplex PCR. The sample has approximately 500,000 clones; approximately 90% are singletons. Sequenced sample: PBMCs or T cells enriched from blood (not recorded which). Receptors originate from a woman in her forties who had recovered from COVID-19.

A remark on this clone: Other DNA sequences in the same sample also yield this CDR3. The rearrangement links TRBV2 to TRBJ2-2; 11 nucleotides agree with TRBD1. The V and J ends lost 7 bases and 4 bases, in that order; junction bases with no gene match: 2. Germline CDR1 reads SNHLY; CDR2 reads FYNNEI. CDR3 length: 14 amino acids. The CDR3, as DNA: TGTGCCAGCACCGGGACAGGGGGCACCGGGGAGCTGTTTTTT. Translating it yields CASTGTGGTGELFF.

This chain connects TRBV7-8 to TRBJ2-7; 11 bases are shared with TRBD2. The germline gives CDR1 SGHVS, CDR2 FQNEAQ. The V segment lost 5 bases and the J segment 0 bases; nucleotides outside the gene matches: 15. The CDR3 consists of 19 residues. The CDR3 sequence is CASSAKAGTSGTSSYEQYF. The CDR3 coding sequence is TGTGCCAGCAGCGCTAAGGCCGGGACTAGCGGAACAAGCTCCTACGAGCAGTACTTC.

This chain uses TRBV4-1 with TRBJ1-2, with 8 positions matching TRBD1. The germline V gene has CDR1 MGHRA and CDR2 YSYEKL. Trimming cost V 6 bases and J 3 bases; bases outside gene matches: 3. The CDR3 totals 13 residues. The DNA of the CDR3 is TGCGCCAGCAGTCTGGGACAGGACTATGGCTACACCTTC. Translation gives CASSLGQDYGYTF.

The rearrangement joins TRBV27 to TRBJ2-5; D possibly corresponds to TRBD1 (6 bases). CDR3 length: 16 residues. Between the trimmed V and J ends, which lost 3 bases and 2 bases, there was a span of 16 bases. Germline V lookup: CDR1 MNHEY, CDR2 SMNVEV (reference sequence). As DNA, the CDR3 is TGTGCCAGCAGTTTCCCGCCGGGACACCCTCAAGAGACCCAGTACTTC. It specifies CASSFPPGHPQETQYF.

This chain uses TRBV5-1 with TRBJ2-7, with 7 bases identical to TRBD2. Per germline, CDR1 SGHRS and CDR2 YFSETQ. V lost 5 bases, J lost 5 bases, and 13 bases stayed unmatched. CDR3 size: 15 residues. This chain's CDR3 is CASSFNPGLYNEQYF. CDR3 nucleotides: TGCGCCAGCAGTTTCAACCCGGGACTATATAACGAGCAGTACTTC.

V gene TRBV6-2 or TRBV6-3 combines with J gene TRBJ2-7; D is possibly TRBD1 (6 bases). Germline V gene sequence: CDR1 MNHEY, CDR2 SVGEGT. With 4 bases removed from V and 2 bases from J, the gap between germline ends came to 15 bases. The CDR3 consists of 15 residues. CDR3: CASSSPGQGTYEQYF. Written as DNA, the CDR3 is TGTGCCAGCAGTTCACCGGGTCAGGGGACCTACGAGCAGTACTTC.

The genes are TRBV7-6 and TRBJ2-2, with 9 bases lining up with TRBD2. CDR1 SGHVS and CDR2 FNYEAQ come from the germline V gene. This CDR3 is built from 17 residues. Losses at the gene ends were 4 bases for V and 7 bases for J; bases not matched to a gene: 13. The CDR3 nucleotides read TGTGCCAGCAGCTCACAGCAGGCGGGAGGGCGGAACGGGGAGCTGTTTTTT. Protein sequence: CASSSQQAGGRNGELFF.

The CDR3 DNA is TGTGCCAGCAGCACGACCCCTGGGCCGGCTTTCTTT. Protein sequence: CASSTTPGPAFF. The rearrangement joins TRBV7-2 to TRBJ1-1; D ambiguous. Germline V gene sequence: CDR1 SGHTA, CDR2 FQGNSA. The CDR3 consists of 12 residues. Trimming pared 5 bases from V and 11 bases from J, leaving 15 bases between.

The genes are TRBV4-1 and TRBJ1-2; D not resolved. Germline V gene data show CDR1 as MGHRA and CDR2 as YSYEKL. The CDR3 sequence is 19 residues long. The ends were cut back, 3 bases at V and 4 bases at J, with 27 bases in the middle. The CDR3 nucleotides read TGCGCCAGCAGCCACCCCCAGGTGAATCCGGCGAGACGTTCCTATGGCTACACCTTC. Translation gives CASSHPQVNPARRSYGYTF.

J is TRBJ1-1 and V is TRBV2; D is uncertain. Germline CDR1 and CDR2: SNHLY and FYNNEI. The CDR3 spans 14 residues. The germline V and J ends were trimmed by 6 bases and 3 bases, with 14 bases remaining between them. DNA of the CDR3: TGTGCCAGCAGAAAGAGGGAGCCGGACACTGAAGCTTTCTTT. This sequence encodes CASRKREPDTEAFF.

The V and J genes are TRBV10-3 and TRBJ1-5; D may be TRBD1 (5 bases). Trimming pared 4 bases from V and 5 bases from J, leaving 15 bases between. CDR3 size: 15 residues. CDR1 is ENHRY, CDR2 SYGVKD, per germline. The CDR3, as DNA: TGTGCCATCAGTGGACAGTCAGGGTGGGATCAGCCCCAGCATTTT. As protein: CAISGQSGWDQPQHF.

CDR3 in DNA: TGCGCCAGCAGCCAAGATCGGGTAGTCACAGATACGCAGTATTTT. Encoded protein: CASSQDRVVTDTQYF. The genes are TRBV4-1 and TRBJ2-3; D gene uncertain. The ends were cut back, 0 bases at V and 2 bases at J, with 9 bases in the middle. The CDR3 runs to 15 residues. Germline CDR1 reads MGHRA; CDR2 reads YSYEKL.

This clone appeared a single time. The DNA for the CDR3 is TGTGCCAGTAGTGGTCCTACAGGGACTAACTATGGCTACACCTTC. It translates to CASSGPTGTNYGYTF. J is TRBJ1-2 and V is TRBV19; TRBD1 is a possible D gene (6 bases). CDR3 length equals 15 residues. Looked up from germline, CDR1 is LNHDA and CDR2 is SQIVND (reference sequence). Trimming took off 5 bases at V and 0 bases at J, with 13 bases between the two ends.

J is TRBJ2-3 and V is TRBV4-2; TRBD2 matches at 8 bases. The CDR3 has 16 amino acids. The J segment lost 0 bases and the V segment lost 4 bases, leaving 6 bases of the junction unmatched. From germline, CDR1 is LGHNA and CDR2 YNFKEQ. As DNA, the CDR3 is TGTGCCAGCAGCCGAGCGATAGCGGGAAGCACAGATACGCAGTATTTT. This sequence encodes CASSRAIAGSTDTQYF.

The chain links TRBV2 to TRBJ2-3; TRBD2 matches at 16 bases. This CDR3 has 16 amino acids. The V and J ends lost 5 bases and 8 bases, in that order; junction bases with no gene match: 7. Per the germline V gene, CDR1 is SNHLY and CDR2 is FYNNEI. CDR3 coding DNA: TGTGCCAGCAGTTACGGGACTAGCGGGAGGGCCGGTACGCAGTATTTT. It is translated as CASSYGTSGRAGTQYF.

The chain links TRBV27 to TRBJ2-1; D may be TRBD2 (5 bases). Trimming stripped 3 bases from V and 6 bases from J, with 15 bases between. CDR1 and CDR2 from the germline V gene are MNHEY and SMNVEV (reference sequence). The CDR3 extends over 15 amino acids. The CDR3 DNA sequence: TGTGCCAGCAGTTTGTCCGGGCGGGTAATCAATGAGCAGTTCTTC. The encoded protein is CASSLSGRVINEQFF.

The rearrangement joins TRBV7-9 to TRBJ1-1, with D maybe TRBD1 (5 bases). The V and J ends lost 5 bases and 2 bases respectively, with 12 bases between them. Germline-derived CDR1 and CDR2 are SEHNR and FQNEAQ (reference sequence). CDR3 size: 14 residues. CDR3 nucleotides: TGTGCCAGCAGCACGGACATAATTAACACTGAAGCTTTCTTT. Translation: CASSTDIINTEAFF.

V usage is TRBV15 and J usage is TRBJ1-2; 8 bases fit TRBD1. V lost 0 bases, J lost 6 bases, and 12 bases stayed unmatched. CDR1 is LNHNV, CDR2 YYDKDF, per germline (reference sequence). The CDR3 has 17 residues. The CDR3 DNA reads as TGTGCCACCAGCAGAGATTTCTCGACAGGGGAGATGGATGGCTACACCTTC. Amino acid sequence: CATSRDFSTGEMDGYTF.

This chain links TRBV12-5 with TRBJ2-7, with 7 bases that match TRBD1. Looked up from germline, CDR1 is LGHNT and CDR2 is FRNRAP. The CDR3 contains 15 residues. Trimming removed 5 bases from V and 4 bases from J; junction bases left unmatched: 11. CDR3 loop: CASGPTWGQTYEQYF. CDR3 DNA sequence: TGTGCTAGTGGTCCCACCTGGGGACAGACGTACGAGCAGTACTTC.

The V call is TRBV30, the J call TRBJ2-7; TRBD2 matches 7 bases. The V and J ends lost 0 bases and 3 bases, in that order; junction bases with no gene match: 8. The germline CDR1 and CDR2 sequences are GTSNPN and SVGIG (reference sequence). The CDR3 is 15 amino acids. The CDR3, as DNA: TGTGCCTGGAGTGTTGGCGGGGGATTCAACTACGAGCAGTACTTC. Protein: CAWSVGGGFNYEQYF.

V usage is TRBV1 and J usage is TRBJ2-3; TRBD2 is the table's D call and was not checked against the DNA. TRBV1 is reported as a pseudogene. The CDR3 length is 14 residues. The CDR3 DNA reads TGCACCAGCAGCCAAGATGTGAGCCCAGATACGCAGTATTTT. It is translated as CTSSQDVSPDTQYF.

The V and J genes are TRBV7-6 and TRBJ2-3; 9 bases line up with TRBD2. The CDR3 covers 19 residues. J was trimmed by 4 bases and V by 5 bases; bases with no gene match: 19. The germline V gene has CDR1 SGHVS and CDR2 FNYEAQ. CDR3 in DNA: TGTGCCAGCAGCCCAAGGTCCGGGTTTGGCGGGAGGGCCGCAGATACGCAGTATTTT. This gives the protein CASSPRSGFGGRAADTQYF.

The chain couples TRBV6-5 to TRBJ2-3, with a weak D call TRBD2 (5 bases). CDR3 length: 14 residues. Germline V gene sequence: CDR1 MNHEY, CDR2 SVGAGI. The ends were cut back, 6 bases at V and 1 base at J, with 11 bases in the middle. CDR3: CASSGVRGTDTQYF. The CDR3, as DNA: TGTGCCAGCAGCGGGGTCCGCGGCACAGATACGCAGTATTTT.

The rearrangement links TRBV6-5 to TRBJ2-5; D gene uncertain. Trimming pared 4 bases from V and 5 bases from J, leaving 17 bases between. The CDR3 sequence is 15 residues long. From germline, CDR1 is MNHEY and CDR2 SVGAGI. The CDR3 bases are TGTGCCAGCAGTTTTCGGTCCCTTACCAGGGAGACCCAGTACTTC. It translates to CASSFRSLTRETQYF.

The chain joins TRBV19 to TRBJ1-2; the match to TRBD1 covers 8 bases. The J segment lost 2 bases and the V segment lost 7 bases, leaving 12 bases of the junction unmatched. The CDR3 sequence is 16 residues long. The germline CDR1 and CDR2 sequences are LNHDA and SQIVND (reference sequence). CDR3 nucleotide sequence: TGTGCCAGTATAACAGGGGGTATAGAAGAGAACTATGGCTACACCTTC. Protein: CASITGGIEENYGYTF.

V usage is TRBV19 and J usage is TRBJ1-1; the match to TRBD1 covers 12 bases. Germline V gives CDR1 LNHDA, CDR2 SQIVND (reference sequence). The CDR3 has 12 amino acids. V dropped 9 bases and J dropped 11; count of bases not matched to a gene: 7. This chain's CDR3 is CASRDRGPWAFF. CDR3 nucleotides: TGTGCCAGCCGGGACAGGGGGCCTTGGGCTTTCTTT.

V and J are TRBV7-9 and TRBJ1-5; the D gene is possibly TRBD1 (6 bases). V was pared by 5 bases and J by 6 bases, with 11 bases between. This CDR3 has 13 amino acids. Germline-derived CDR1 and CDR2 are SEHNR and FQNEAQ (reference sequence). The CDR3: CASSEARGQPQHF. As DNA, the CDR3 is TGTGCCAGCAGCGAAGCCAGGGGTCAGCCCCAGCATTTT.

The chain couples TRBV5-1 to TRBJ1-2; 7 bases are a match to TRBD1. The germline gives CDR1 SGHRS, CDR2 YFSETQ. V was pared by 4 bases and J by 3 bases, with 3 bases of the junction left unmatched. The CDR3 runs 13 residues. The CDR3 sequence is CASSATGDYGYTF. For the CDR3, the DNA is TGCGCCAGCAGCGCCACAGGGGACTATGGCTACACCTTC.

V and J are TRBV18 and TRBJ2-3; TRBD1 aligns across 8 bases. The germline CDR1 and CDR2 sequences are KGHSH and LQKENI. The junction had 9 bases not matched to a gene; V was cut back by 3 bases and J by 4 bases. The CDR3 runs 16 residues. CDR3 residues: CASSPYTGGGSDTQYF. For the CDR3, the DNA is TGTGCCAGCTCACCGTACACAGGGGGTGGGTCAGATACGCAGTATTTT.

The chain's CDR3 is CASSRTIGGQPQHF. The CDR3 DNA reads TGCGCCAGCAGCCGCACCATCGGAGGGCAGCCCCAGCATTTT. J is TRBJ1-5 and V is TRBV4-1, with D unclear. The CDR3 has 14 residues. Germline-derived CDR1 and CDR2 are MGHRA and YSYEKL. Trimming removed 4 bases at V and 7 bases at J, with 14 bases between.

The chain employs TRBV5-1 and TRBJ1-3; TRBD1 might be the D (5 bases). The CDR3 consists of 15 residues. Trimming shortened V by 7 bases and J by 0 bases, and 14 bases separated the two germline ends. The V gene's germline CDR1 is SGHRS and CDR2 YFSETQ. The CDR3 protein is CASESGDLSGNTIYF. CDR3 sequence (DNA): TGCGCCAGCGAATCGGGGGATCTCTCTGGAAACACCATATATTTT.